This T cell receptor beta chain comes out of a study of identical twins. V lost 8 bases, J lost 4 bases, and 8 bases stayed unmatched. The CDR3 covers 15 residues. From germline, CDR1 is SGHVS and CDR2 FQNEAQ. This clonotype has only a few counts. TCRdb reprocessed the 5' RACE reads with MiXCR, giving one entry per CDR3 protein. Of some 230,000 distinct CDR3 sequences listed, 6.5% were seen once; the top ten hold more than 14%. The same data also contributed to another study, on T cells expressing NK-cell markers. That work contributes: NKG2C+ dominant clonotypes from 6 or 7 donors made up about 1.0-8% of CD8+ T cells.

The TCR was taken from a woman aged 18-35 years in good health. The chain links TRBV7-8 to TRBJ2-3; 11 bases fit TRBD2. Sequencing was carried out using CD8+ T cells sorted from blood. This CDR3 is CASGVLAGVADTQYF. DNA for the CDR3: TGTGCCAGCGGAGTACTAGCGGGAGTAGCAGATACGCAGTATTTT.